The present entry profiles one T cell receptor (beta chain) with its context. Its antigen is currently unknown. J lost 0 bases, V lost 7 bases, and 10 bases had no gene match. The CDR3 sequence is 18 residues long. Germline V lookup: CDR1 SGHAT, CDR2 FQDESV (reference sequence). This sample stems from a study of Graves' ophthalmopathy and Graves' hyperthyroidism. A follow-up of 18 months without ophthalmopathy meant that hyperthyroidism was stable. Enrolled hyperthyroidism patients had a new diagnosis, a duration under 2 months, and an age of 18 to 65. In this cohort, patients with other autoimmune diseases, uncontrolled infections, pregnancy or lactation were excluded. Study-level points and caveats: The blood repertoire also included most expanded thyroid clonotypes above 0.001 frequency.

Amplification of TCR beta CDR3 regions used RNA transcripts. Scientists carried out first-round RT-PCR using HTBI primers and then a second-round multiplex PCR. TCRdb called the multiplex PCR reads again in MiXCR, with one record for every CDR3 protein. This repertoire shows roughly 400,000 distinct CDR3 sequences, roughly 15% found once; its top ten account for about 7%. Sequenced material: peripheral blood. The TCR originated in a woman aged 18-30 years with stable Graves' hyperthyroidism. The rearrangement joins TRBV11-1 to TRBJ2-2; 11 nucleotides agree with TRBD1. The CDR3 nucleotides read TGTGCCAGCAACCAATTGGGACAGGGGGGACCGAACACCGGGGAGCTGTTTTTT. This translates into CASNQLGQGGPNTGELFF. Together with reference TRBV11-1 and TRBJ2-2, the CDR3 gives the full variable domain: EAEVAQSPRYKITEKSQAVAFWCDPISGHATLYWYRQILGQGPELLVQFQDESVVDDSQLPKDRFSAERLKGVDSTLKIQPAELGDSAMYLCASNQLGQGGPNTGELFFGEGSRLTVL.